This T cell receptor beta chain was retrieved from a study of cytomegalovirus exposure and HLA in healthy donors. Study-level background: One earlier analysis, a look at 150 million to 200 million T cells, found some 120 million unique TCR beta sequences.

The study, taken as a whole, reports: Later analysis identified about 15,000 TCR beta sequences associated with HLA alleles, using a false discovery rate threshold of 0.05. Later analysis suggested most CMV-associated TCR beta chains were HLA-restricted.

With respect to this clone: Its antigen is unknown.

Researchers ran the PCR with 60 Vbeta and 13 Jbeta primers. Using immunoSEQ multiplex PCR, the repertoire was profiled, and TCRdb retains in-frame clones only, with some absent. The table lists approximately 160,000 clones, roughly 77% of them singletons. The V end lost 0 bases, the J end lost 8 bases, and 16 bases lay between the germline ends. The CDR3 consists of 16 residues. Per germline, CDR1 ENHRY and CDR2 SYGVKD. This TCR was sampled from a woman aged 18-29 years in good health and CMV-seronegative. The rearrangement joins TRBV10-3 to TRBJ1-4; possibly TRBD1 for D (6 bases). Sequencing was carried out using PBMCs. CDR3 protein: CAISESKGEGEEKLFF. For the CDR3, the DNA is TGTGCCATCAGTGAGTCGAAGGGGGAAGGAGAAGAAAAACTGTTTTTT.